This TCR beta chain was obtained from a study of T-cell reconstitution after alpha-beta-depleted transplantation in children. A library of TCRbeta sequences, prepared with unique molecular identifiers, was generated. TCRdb reanalysed the PCR reads using MiXCR and keeps one entry per CDR3 protein. This sample has about 240,000 distinct CDR3 sequences, with approximately 12% found just once. V shed 3 bases, J shed 6 bases, and the junction held 5 bases outside the gene matches. In germline, CDR1 is KGHSH, CDR2 LQKENI. The CDR3 is 15 residues long. In this sample, this clonotype turned up many times. The sample here was PBMCs from the stem cell graft donor, taken from the stem cell graft. The chain combines TRBV18 with TRBJ2-1; 10 bases are shared with TRBD2. The clonotype comes from a human donor who donated a stem cell graft to a child with acute lymphoblastic leukemia. The CDR3 DNA reads TGTGCCAGCTCACCTGTAGCGGGAGGACCCAATGAGCAGTTCTTC. It encodes CASSPVAGGPNEQFF.